Below are 31 T cell receptor beta chains sequenced from a single sample in a study of blood T cell repertoires in COVID-19. Sequencing used immunoSEQ multiplex PCR; TCRdb keeps in-frame clones, though not all of them. Among around 210,000 clones, roughly 85% were seen once, and the ten largest hold more than 4.5%. Sequencing was carried out using peripheral blood. The receptors stem from a man aged 45 to 65 with COVID-19, enrolled during active disease.

The count of this clone is one. The chain couples TRBV19 to TRBJ1-2; no firm D call. Trimming pared 7 bases from V and 0 bases from J, leaving 9 bases between. Germline V lookup: CDR1 LNHDA, CDR2 SQIVND (reference sequence). CDR3 length equals 13 residues. In DNA, the CDR3 is TGTGCCAGTACCATGGGAGCTAACTATGGCTACACCTTC. Residues: CASTMGANYGYTF.

As DNA, the CDR3 is TGTGCCAGCAGCAGAACAGGGTACGAGCAGTACTTC. This gives the protein CASSRTGYEQYF. The V and J genes are TRBV7-9 and TRBJ2-7; D perhaps matches TRBD1 (6 bases). CDR3 length: 12 residues. CDR1 is SEHNR, CDR2 FQNEAQ, per germline (reference sequence). V lost 5 bases, J lost 4 bases, and 9 bases lay in between.

The chain combines TRBV5-8 with TRBJ1-2; the D gene is possibly TRBD1 (6 bases). V dropped 3 bases and J dropped 4 bases, with 19 bases sitting between them. This CDR3 is built from 16 residues. The germline V gene has CDR1 SGHTS and CDR2 YDEGEE. In DNA form, the CDR3 reads TGTGCCAGCAGCTGGGACAACCTCAGGGTTTCCTATGGCTACACCTTC. The encoded protein is CASSWDNLRVSYGYTF.

The rearrangement links TRBV29-1 to TRBJ1-4, with a tentative D call TRBD1 (5 bases). The V end was cut by 4 bases, the J end by 5 bases, with 20 bases between. The germline gives CDR1 SQVTM, CDR2 ANQGSEA. The CDR3 is 16 residues long. The CDR3 reads CSVVIPGGVSNEKLFF. The CDR3 DNA reads TGCAGCGTTGTGATCCCCGGAGGGGTGTCGAATGAAAAACTGTTTTTT.

The V gene is TRBV7-8, the J gene TRBJ2-7, with TRBD1 matching over 9 bases. Germline lookup yields CDR1 SGHVS and CDR2 FQNEAQ. The CDR3 extends over 14 amino acids. V lost 1 base to trimming and J lost 6 bases; unmatched junction nucleotides: 4. DNA for the CDR3: TGTGCCAGCAGCTTAGAACAGGGGGCTAGCGAGCAGTACTTC. It specifies CASSLEQGASEQYF.

As to this clone: The junction does not match germline at one end; this may be a read error. The chain links TRBV29-1 to TRBJ1-1, with a tentative D call TRBD1 (6 bases). CDR1 SQVTM and CDR2 ANQGSEA come from the germline V gene. There are 12 residues in the CDR3. CDR3 loop: CSVTGWNAEAFF. CDR3 nucleotide sequence: TGCAGCGTTACAGGGTGGAACGCTGAAGCTTTCTTT.

The V and J genes are TRBV2 and TRBJ2-7; D gene uncertain. The CDR3 runs to 12 residues. Trimming shortened V by 4 bases and J by 2 bases, and 6 bases separated the two germline ends. Germline V lookup: CDR1 SNHLY, CDR2 FYNNEI. CDR3 bases: TGTGCCAGCAGTGTTCAAACCTACGAGCAGTACTTC. This translates into CASSVQTYEQYF.

This chain links TRBV9 with TRBJ1-2; unclear D gene. Germline CDR1 reads SGDLS; CDR2 reads YYNGEE. The V gene lost 0 bases and the J gene lost 4 bases, with 16 bases spanning the gap. CDR3 length equals 16 residues. As DNA, the CDR3 is TGTGCCAGCAGCGTAGAGGCCCACGGGGATGGCTATGGCTACACCTTC. This codes for CASSVEAHGDGYGYTF.

This sequence joins TRBV9 and TRBJ1-4; the match to TRBD1 covers 7 bases. The J segment lost 0 bases and the V segment lost 0 bases, leaving 8 bases of the junction unmatched. The CDR3 runs 18 residues. Germline CDR1 is SGDLS and CDR2 is YYNGEE. The chain's CDR3 is CASSVAPRQGATNEKLFF. The CDR3 DNA sequence: TGTGCCAGCAGCGTAGCCCCCCGGCAGGGGGCAACTAATGAAAAACTGTTTTTT.

This chain links TRBV20-1 with TRBJ2-5; 10 bases map to TRBD2. The CDR3 loop spans 15 amino acids. With 3 bases clipped from V and 5 bases from J, the junction kept 9 bases outside the gene matches. Germline V gives CDR1 DFQATT, CDR2 SNEGSKA (reference sequence). CDR3 protein: CSASGPSGGVETQYF. CDR3 sequence (DNA): TGCAGTGCTAGTGGGCCTAGCGGGGGAGTGGAGACCCAGTACTTC.

This clone was seen more than once but under ten times. J is TRBJ1-1 and V is TRBV6-5, with D hard to call. Germline CDR1 is MNHEY and CDR2 is SVGAGI. Trimming took off 5 bases at V and 5 bases at J, with 15 bases between the two ends. The CDR3 has 14 residues. The CDR3 DNA reads TGTGCCAGCAGTCTCCGAGCAGGAGGGACTGAAGCTTTCTTT. Its protein is CASSLRAGGTEAFF.

This sequence joins TRBV5-6 and TRBJ1-2; unclear D gene. Trimming left V 2 bases short and J 8 bases short, with 16 bases between. The CDR3 extends over 14 amino acids. Germline lookup yields CDR1 SGHDT and CDR2 YYEEEE. The CDR3 protein is CASSFSRTSMGYTF. The DNA for the CDR3 is TGTGCCAGCAGCTTTTCACGAACGTCTATGGGCTACACCTTC.

The chain recombines TRBV7-8 with TRBJ2-1; D remains unclear. Deletions cut 2 bases from V and 7 bases from J, with 6 bases between. In germline, CDR1 is SGHVS, CDR2 FQNEAQ. The CDR3 covers 12 residues. The CDR3, as DNA: TGTGCCAGCAGCTTATCTCTTAATGAGCAGTTCTTC. Translating gives CASSLSLNEQFF. Full variable domain (rest looked up from reference TRBV7-8 and TRBJ2-1): GAGVSQSPRYKVAKRGQDVALRCDPISGHVSLFWYQQALGQGPEFLTYFQNEAQLDKSGLPSDRFFAERPEGSVSTLKIQRTQQEDSAVYLCASSLSLNEQFFGPGTRLTVL.

This clone was recorded a few times. This chain uses TRBV11-2 with TRBJ2-7, with TRBD1 matching 8 bases. CDR1 is SGHAT and CDR2 is FQNNGV in the germline V gene. The junction had 6 bases not matched to a gene; V was cut back by 4 bases and J by 4 bases. This CDR3 comprises 14 residues. The CDR3 DNA reads as TGTGCCAGCAGCTGGGCAGGGGGCAGGTACGAGCAGTACTTC. Its translation is CASSWAGGRYEQYF. The full variable domain, rest sourced from reference TRBV11-2 and TRBJ2-7, is EAGVAQSPRYKIIEKRQSVAFWCNPISGHATLYWYQQILGQGPKLLIQFQNNGVVDDSQLPKDRFSAERLKGVDSTLKIQPAKLEDSAVYLCASSWAGGRYEQYFGPGTRLTVT.

Remarks on this clone: Its ends do not fully match the called genes, so a read error is possible. The chain links TRBV7-7 to TRBJ2-2; D call uncertain. Germline assignment: CDR1 SSHAT and CDR2 FNYEAQ (reference sequence). The CDR3 has 13 residues. This chain's CDR3 is CASSSYRDGELFF. DNA of the CDR3: TGTGCTAGCAGCTCATATAGAGACGGGGAGCTGTTTTTT.

The CDR3 bases are TGTGCCAGCAGCTTAAGTTACACAGATACGCAGTATTTT. This encodes CASSLSYTDTQYF. V is TRBV7-3 and J is TRBJ2-3; D is ambiguous. Per germline, CDR1 SGHTA and CDR2 FQGTGA. Trimming took off 1 base at V and 2 bases at J, with 4 bases between the two ends. The CDR3 is 13 amino acids.

In its sample, this clone was seen once. Other DNA sequences in the sample encode the same CDR3. V usage is TRBV5-4 and J usage is TRBJ1-2, with TRBD1 matching 9 bases. The V segment lost 4 bases and the J segment 1 base; nucleotides outside the gene matches: 2. Germline values: CDR1 SGHNT, CDR2 YYREEE (reference sequence). The CDR3 length is 14 residues. In DNA, the CDR3 is TGTGCCAGCAGCGTGGGACAGGGTAACTATGGCTACACCTTC. Amino acid sequence: CASSVGQGNYGYTF. The full variable domain, rest sourced from reference TRBV5-4 and TRBJ1-2, is ETGVTQSPTHLIKTRGQQVTLRCSSQSGHNTVSWYQQALGQGPQFIFQYYREEENGRGNFPPRFSGLQFPNYSSELNVNALELDDSALYLCASSVGQGNYGYTFGSGTRLTVV.

This chain links TRBV5-1 with TRBJ2-1; 7 positions agree with TRBD1. Germline V gene data show CDR1 as SGHRS and CDR2 as YFSETQ. The CDR3 loop spans 14 amino acids. With 2 bases clipped from V and 4 bases from J, the junction kept 3 bases outside the gene matches. The chain's CDR3 is CASSLDRVYNEQFF. The CDR3 DNA sequence: TGCGCCAGCAGCTTAGACAGGGTGTACAATGAGCAGTTCTTC.

This clone was counted between two and nine times. This sequence joins TRBV9 and TRBJ2-7, with 10 bases lining up with TRBD1. The CDR3 consists of 13 residues. Losses at the gene ends were 3 bases for V and 5 bases for J; bases not matched to a gene: 2. Per the germline V gene, CDR1 is SGDLS and CDR2 is YYNGEE. CDR3: CASSAGTGDEQYF. CDR3 coding DNA: TGTGCCAGCAGCGCCGGGACAGGGGACGAGCAGTACTTC. The whole variable domain, filled in from reference TRBV9 and TRBJ2-7, reads DSGVTQTPKHLITATGQRVTLRCSPRSGDLSVYWYQQSLDQGLQFLIQYYNGEERAKGNILERFSAQQFPDLHSELNLSSLELGDSALYFCASSAGTGDEQYFGPGTRLTVT.

V and J are TRBV5-1 and TRBJ1-6, with 7 bases identical to TRBD1. J lost 7 bases, V lost 3 bases, and 1 base had no gene match. The CDR3 extends over 13 amino acids. CDR1 and CDR2 (germline): SGHRS, YFSETQ. CDR3 sequence reads: CASSWDRNSPLHF. The DNA of the CDR3 is TGCGCCAGCAGCTGGGACAGAAATTCACCCCTCCACTTT.

The rearrangement links TRBV11-2 to TRBJ2-5; 10 bases match TRBD2. The CDR3 sequence is 16 residues long. Trimming took 3 bases from V and 1 from J; bases not matched to a gene: 5. Germline V gives CDR1 SGHAT, CDR2 FQNNGV. CDR3 sequence reads: CASSFSSSGGQETQYF. The CDR3 region has the DNA TGTGCCAGCAGCTTTTCTTCTAGCGGGGGCCAAGAGACCCAGTACTTC.

J is TRBJ2-1 and V is TRBV19; 7 bases are shared with TRBD1. V shed 7 bases and J 0 bases; nucleotides not matched to a gene: 9. The CDR3 loop spans 16 amino acids. Germline lookup yields CDR1 LNHDA and CDR2 SQIVND (reference sequence). CDR3 nucleotides: TGTGCCAGTAAGTCGGGGACAGTGAGCTCCTACAATGAGCAGTTCTTC. Protein sequence: CASKSGTVSSYNEQFF. The full variable domain, in which reference TRBV19 and TRBJ2-1 provide the parts outside the CDR3, is DGGITQSPKYLFRKEGQNVTLSCEQNLNHDAMYWYRQDPGQGLRLIYYSQIVNDFQKGDIAEGYSVSREKKESFPLTVTSAQKNPTAFYLCASKSGTVSSYNEQFFGPGTRLTVL.

This clone was counted a single time. The chain recombines TRBV5-4 with TRBJ2-7, with 7 bases lining up with TRBD2. Germline-derived CDR1 and CDR2 are SGHNT and YYREEE (reference sequence). With V trimmed by 5 bases and J by 2 bases, 10 bases remained unmatched. The CDR3 loop spans 15 amino acids. The CDR3 loop reads CASRDGAGPTYEQYF. For the CDR3, the DNA is TGTGCCAGCAGGGATGGAGCGGGGCCTACCTACGAGCAGTACTTC.

The genes are TRBV5-1 and TRBJ2-3, with 13 bases matching TRBD2. Germline V gives CDR1 SGHRS, CDR2 YFSETQ. The CDR3 contains 16 residues. J lost 2 bases, V lost 3 bases, and 3 bases had no gene match. CDR3 region: CASSWGTSGATDTQYF. The CDR3 region has the DNA TGCGCCAGCAGCTGGGGGACTAGCGGGGCCACAGATACGCAGTATTTT. The full variable domain, completed using reference TRBV5-1 and TRBJ2-3, is KAGVTQTPRYLIKTRGQQVTLSCSPISGHRSVSWYQQTPGQGLQFLFEYFSETQRNKGNFPGRFSGRQFSNSRSEMNVSTLELGDSALYLCASSWGTSGATDTQYFGPGTRLTVL.

On this clone itself: Other DNA variants within this sample encode the same CDR3. V gene TRBV3-1 (or the pseudogene TRBV3-2) combines with J gene TRBJ2-7, with TRBD1 identical over 7 bases. CDR1 LGHDT and CDR2 YNNKEL come from the germline V gene (reference sequence). J lost 1 base, V lost 3 bases, and 0 bases had no gene match. The CDR3 runs 13 residues. CDR3 nucleotide sequence: TGTGCCAGCAGCCAGGGACAGTCCTACGAGCAGTACTTC. It translates to CASSQGQSYEQYF.

CDR3 in amino acids: CAWSGSSGQVTNQPQHF. CDR3 DNA: TGTGCCTGGAGTGGTTCGTCGGGACAGGTAACCAATCAGCCCCAGCATTTT. The chain recombines TRBV30 with TRBJ1-5; 8 bases line up with TRBD1. V was pared by 1 base and J by 3 bases, with 11 bases of the junction left unmatched. CDR1 and CDR2 (germline): GTSNPN, SVGIG (reference sequence). The length of the CDR3 is 17 residues.

This clone appeared a few times. CDR3 DNA: TGTGCCAGCAGCCCTCGGGTCTATAATTCACCCCTCCACTTT. Encoded protein: CASSPRVYNSPLHF. The chain has TRBV16 and TRBJ1-6; no reliable D call. CDR3 length: 14 amino acids. Trimming removed 4 bases from V and 3 bases from J, with 7 bases in between. Germline V gene sequence: CDR1 KGHSY, CDR2 FQNENV.

V is TRBV24-1 and J is TRBJ2-1; 7 bases map to TRBD1. V shed 5 bases, J shed 3 bases, and the junction held 9 bases outside the gene matches. Germline V gene lookup returns CDR1 KGHDR and CDR2 SFDVKD. This CDR3 comprises 16 residues. CDR3 residues: CATSGLTGSSYNEQFF. Written as DNA, the CDR3 is TGTGCCACCAGTGGCTTGACAGGGTCGAGCTACAATGAGCAGTTCTTC.

The J gene is TRBJ2-2, the V gene TRBV6-5; TRBD1 aligns across 10 bases. With 5 bases clipped from V and 7 bases from J, the junction kept 4 bases outside the gene matches. In germline, CDR1 is MNHEY, CDR2 SVGAGI. CDR3 length: 14 residues. The CDR3 protein is CASSRQGASGELFF. The CDR3 DNA follows: TGTGCCAGCAGTCGACAGGGGGCTAGCGGGGAGCTGTTTTTT.

The rearrangement uses TRBV25-1 and TRBJ1-2; tentative D call: TRBD1 (6 bases). This CDR3 region has 14 residues. V was clipped by 6 bases and J by 3 bases, with 14 bases between them. Germline V gene data show CDR1 as MGHDK and CDR2 as SYGVNS. For the CDR3, the DNA is TGTGCCAGCAGGAGGGGGGGGGCGTACTATGGCTACACCTTC. Protein sequence: CASRRGGAYYGYTF.

The chain combines TRBV27 with TRBJ1-4; 9 bases are shared with TRBD1. Germline lookup yields CDR1 MNHEY and CDR2 SMNVEV (reference sequence). CDR3 length equals 14 residues. V trimming: 6 bases; J trimming: 7 bases; junction bases outside the gene matches: 6. CDR3 sequence (DNA): TGTGCCAGCAGAAGACAGGGGGGAGGTGAAAAACTGTTTTTT. Translation gives CASRRQGGGEKLFF. Looking up the rest from reference TRBV27 and TRBJ1-4 gives the full variable domain: EAQVTQNPRYLITVTGKKLTVTCSQNMNHEYMSWYRQDPGLGLRQIYYSMNVEVTDKGDVPEGYKVSRKEKRNFPLILESPSPNQTSLYFCASRRQGGGEKLFFGSGTQLSVL.